The clone carrying this T cell receptor (beta chain) was detected many times. What it binds is not known. This record comes from a study of human T cells and chemical hapten exposure. Across the study: Skin on the upper inner arm, 2 cm by 2 cm in size, was sensitized with 2% DPC. General study findings and limits: There were significantly more large CDR3 similarity clusters among expanded TCRs than among controls. All donors were alopecia patients, so their immunity may differ from that of healthy people.

TCRdb re-called the RACE reads through MiXCR, storing one row per CDR3 protein. The top ten hold roughly 8.2% of the sample, which has more than 300,000 distinct CDR3 sequences, 5.5% seen once. Time point indicated: pre-sensitization, week 0. Treatment denoted: therapeutic diphenylcyclopropenone sensitization with weekly scalp DPC. Blood was drawn before each patch test was applied. Looked up from germline, CDR1 is MNHEY and CDR2 is SMNVEV (reference sequence). The V end was cut by 2 bases, the J end by 5 bases, with 9 bases between. The CDR3 has 13 residues. The rearrangement joins TRBV27 to TRBJ1-1; D ambiguous. The sample in question was whole blood, obtained in connection with sensitization to the hapten diphenylcyclopropenone (DPC). The receptor comes from a woman aged 18-29 years with alopecia areata. Some clones in this sample may be carry-over from other donors' samples. In nucleotides, the CDR3 is TGTGCCAGCAGTTTAGGTAGTTGGACTGAAGCTTTCTTT. Translated: CASSLGSWTEAFF.